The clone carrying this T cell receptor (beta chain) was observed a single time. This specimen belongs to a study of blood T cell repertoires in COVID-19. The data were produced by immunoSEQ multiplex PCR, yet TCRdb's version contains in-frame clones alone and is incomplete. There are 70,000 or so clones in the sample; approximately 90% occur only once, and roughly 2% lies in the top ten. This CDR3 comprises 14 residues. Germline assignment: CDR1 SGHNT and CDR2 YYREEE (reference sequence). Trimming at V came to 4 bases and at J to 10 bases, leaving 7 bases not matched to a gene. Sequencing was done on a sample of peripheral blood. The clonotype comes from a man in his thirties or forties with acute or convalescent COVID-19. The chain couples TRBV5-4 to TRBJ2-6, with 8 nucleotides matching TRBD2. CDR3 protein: CASSHSGTSNVLTF. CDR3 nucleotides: TGTGCCAGCAGCCATAGCGGGACATCTAACGTCCTGACTTTC.